What follows describes a single T cell receptor beta chain. The data originate from a study of shared clonotypes between healthy human individuals. This CDR3 is 16 amino acids long. Per the germline V gene, CDR1 is SGHRS and CDR2 is YFSETQ. V was pared by 0 bases and J by 5 bases, with 2 bases of the junction left unmatched. Sequencing used immunoSEQ multiplex PCR; TCRdb keeps in-frame clones, though not all of them. The data contain approximately 510,000 clones, around 79% of them singletons. The sequenced sample was PBMCs. The chain employs TRBV5-1 and TRBJ2-3; 14 positions agree with TRBD2. The receptor comes from a middle-aged woman in good health. Some clones in this sample may be carry-over from other donors' samples. The CDR3 DNA reads TGCGCCAGCAGCTTGGGACTAGCGGGAGGGCGAGATACGCAGTATTTT. This gives the protein CASSLGLAGGRDTQYF. Full variable domain (outside the CDR3, taken from reference TRBV5-1 and TRBJ2-3): KAGVTQTPRYLIKTRGQQVTLSCSPISGHRSVSWYQQTPGQGLQFLFEYFSETQRNKGNFPGRFSGRQFSNSRSEMNVSTLELGDSALYLCASSLGLAGGRDTQYFGPGTRLTVL.